One T cell receptor beta chain is described in this entry. Its target is unknown. CDR3 length: 15 amino acids. Looked up from germline, CDR1 is KGHSH and CDR2 is LQKENI. Trimming stripped 3 bases from V and 4 bases from J, with 12 bases between. This sample stems from a study of T cell repertoires in cytomegalovirus infection. Study background: Indications came from public TCR beta signatures; they pointed to CMV infection and to a matching HLA type.

TCRdb re-analysed the reads in MiXCR, keeping a single row per CDR3 protein. Of about 190,000 distinct CDR3 sequences listed, nearly 9.5% are singletons. Study-wide results and caveats: The response measured ex vivo was dominated by TCR beta clonotypes (HLA-C-restricted and CMV-specific).

This clonotype was obtained from a human donor in good health (CMV status not recorded). Some clones in this sample may be carry-over from other donors' samples. The source material was PBMCs. The chain has TRBV18 and TRBJ2-2; D perhaps matches TRBD1 (6 bases). Written as DNA, the CDR3 is TGTGCCAGCTCACCCCTGACAGGTTTCACCGGGGAGCTGTTTTTT. It yields the protein CASSPLTGFTGELFF.